This T cell receptor (beta chain) was sequenced during a study of shared clonotypes between healthy human individuals. Germline values: CDR1 SGHTA, CDR2 FQGTGA. This CDR3 has 14 residues. V lost 4 bases to trimming and J lost 4 bases; unmatched junction nucleotides: 4. This clone was seen just once. It was 200 to 250 ng DNA, approximately 28,000 T cell genomes, that sorted-subset replicate PCRs used. Data came from immunoSEQ multiplex PCR; TCRdb stores just in-frame clones and leaves some out. The data show 2 million to 2.5 million clones, just over 90% seen once. The sequence was collected from a man aged 18 to 29 in good health. Some clones in this sample may be carry-over from other donors' samples. The sample consisted of naive CD4+ T cells from PBMCs. Subset of the sample: CD45RA+ positively selected. The chain joins TRBV7-3 to TRBJ1-3, with 7 positions matching TRBD1. CDR3: CASSSTGPGNTIYF. The CDR3 DNA sequence: TGTGCCAGCAGCTCGACAGGGCCGGGAAACACCATATATTTT.